This T cell receptor beta chain originates from a study of CXCR3-negative and CXCR3-positive naive CD8 T cells. Study observations and caveats: The naive subsets expressed comparable surface CD5, and the authors inferred TCR strength from TRB CDR3 properties. Diversity ran similarly high across both naive subsets but far lower in memory CD8+ cells. CXCR3-negative naive cells had less hydrophobic TRB CDR3s than did CXCR3-positive naive cells.

Per the germline V gene, CDR1 is SGHVS and CDR2 is FQNEAQ. The CDR3 contains 16 residues. This clonotype ranks as medium-sized in terms of frequency. Its antigen is unknown. UMI-labeled TRB cDNA libraries were prepared by 5' RACE. TCRdb reanalyzed the 5' RACE reads, giving one entry per CDR3 protein sequence and no DNA. The sample's table shows under 9,000 distinct CDR3 sequences. Naive cells were sorted as CD45RO-, CCR7+, CD27+ and CD95-. Sequencing was done on a sample of naive CXCR3+ CD8+ T cells from blood. Described subset: CD45RO-CCR7+CD27+CD95- naive CD8+ T cells expressing CXCR3 (TNR3+). The TCR originated in a human donor in good health. Some clones in this sample may be carry-over from other donors' samples. The genes are TRBV7-8 and TRBJ2-1; TCRdb reports TRBD1, a call that lacks DNA to check it against. CDR3 amino acids: CASTNHPGQGTDEQFF.